These T cell receptor beta chains were read from a single sample in a study of identical twins. TCRdb recomputed calls from the 5' RACE reads with MiXCR, one row per CDR3 protein. Of under 250,000 distinct CDR3 sequences in the sample, around 8% were seen once. These data were also reused for a study on yellow fever vaccine responses in identical twins.

Source material: memory (CD45RO+) T cells sorted from blood. The origin of the receptors is a woman in her late teens or twenties in good health. Each CDR3 is given with its conserved first and last residue. A D gene is named only where the DNA matches it firmly. Expanded clones are given a class, and other clones once, few, many or no size at all.

v_call: TRBV5-1; cdr3_length: 16; clone_size: -; j_call: TRBJ2-2; d_call: -; cdr3_aa: CASSLGGLGGTGELFF; cdr3_nt: TGCGCCAGCAGCTTGGGCGGCTTGGGGGGCACCGGGGAGCTGTTTTTT
v_call: TRBV19; cdr3_length: 16; clone_size: -; j_call: TRBJ2-2; d_call: -; cdr3_aa: CASSRITGGDTGELFF; cdr3_nt: TGTGCCAGTAGTAGGATCACAGGGGGGGACACCGGGGAGCTGTTTTTT
v_call: TRBV28; cdr3_length: 17; clone_size: few; j_call: TRBJ2-6; d_call: TRBD1; cdr3_aa: CASGPGTVLSGANVLTF; cdr3_nt: TGTGCCAGCGGACCCGGGACAGTCCTCTCTGGGGCCAACGTCCTGACTTTC
v_call: TRBV4-2; cdr3_length: 15; clone_size: many; j_call: TRBJ2-5; d_call: -; cdr3_aa: CASSKERGGQETQYF; cdr3_nt: TGTGCCAGCAGCAAAGAAAGAGGGGGCCAAGAGACCCAGTACTTC
v_call: TRBV9; cdr3_length: 14; clone_size: many; j_call: TRBJ2-1; d_call: TRBD2; cdr3_aa: CASSERLARDEQFF; cdr3_nt: TGTGCCAGCAGCGAAAGACTAGCGCGAGATGAGCAGTTCTTC
v_call: TRBV5-1; cdr3_length: 14; clone_size: many; j_call: TRBJ1-1; d_call: -; cdr3_aa: CASSLVGENTEAFF; cdr3_nt: TGCGCCAGCAGCTTGGTAGGCGAAAACACTGAAGCTTTCTTT
v_call: TRBV5-4; cdr3_length: 14; clone_size: few; j_call: TRBJ1-1; d_call: TRBD1; cdr3_aa: CASRAGTENTEAFF; cdr3_nt: TGTGCCAGCAGGGCCGGGACAGAGAACACTGAAGCTTTCTTT
v_call: TRBV3-1; cdr3_length: 15; clone_size: few; j_call: TRBJ2-7; d_call: -; cdr3_aa: CASSQGRVRGYEQYF; cdr3_nt: TGTGCCAGCAGCCAAGGGCGAGTCAGGGGCTACGAGCAGTACTTC
v_call: TRBV20-1; cdr3_length: 14; clone_size: -; j_call: TRBJ2-7; d_call: TRBD2; cdr3_aa: CSARETSGGYEQYF; cdr3_nt: TGCAGTGCTAGGGAGACTAGCGGGGGTTACGAGCAGTACTTC
v_call: TRBV7-9; cdr3_length: 17; clone_size: -; j_call: TRBJ2-7; d_call: -; cdr3_aa: CASSSTLGPEWVNEQYF; cdr3_nt: TGTGCCAGCAGCTCGACCCTCGGGCCAGAGTGGGTGAACGAGCAGTACTTC
v_call: TRBV4-2; cdr3_length: 16; clone_size: few; j_call: TRBJ2-7; d_call: -; cdr3_aa: CASSQASTGFFSEQYF; cdr3_nt: TGTGCCAGCAGCCAGGCTAGTACAGGGTTTTTCTCCGAGCAGTACTTC
v_call: TRBV7-9; cdr3_length: 13; clone_size: many; j_call: TRBJ1-5; d_call: -; cdr3_aa: CASSLGSYQPQHF; cdr3_nt: TGTGCCAGCAGCTTGGGCAGCTACCAGCCCCAGCATTTT
v_call: TRBV15; cdr3_length: 21; clone_size: many; j_call: TRBJ2-4; d_call: TRBD2; cdr3_aa: CATSRDLSGLAGGKSRAIQYF; cdr3_nt: TGTGCCACCAGCAGAGATTTATCGGGACTAGCGGGAGGAAAGTCCCGGGCCATTCAGTACTTC
v_call: TRBV19; cdr3_length: 15; clone_size: -; j_call: TRBJ2-7; d_call: -; cdr3_aa: CASSIKGNGGYEQYF; cdr3_nt: TGTGCCAGTAGTATAAAGGGGAATGGAGGCTACGAGCAGTACTTC
v_call: TRBV5-5; cdr3_length: 15; clone_size: many; j_call: TRBJ2-5; d_call: TRBD2; cdr3_aa: CASSLATGGQETQYF; cdr3_nt: TGTGCCAGCAGCTTGGCCACGGGGGGGCAAGAGACCCAGTACTTC
v_call: TRBV12-3/TRBV12-4; cdr3_length: 15; clone_size: many; j_call: TRBJ2-2; d_call: TRBD1; cdr3_aa: CASTLGTDSSWELFF; cdr3_nt: TGTGCCAGCACCCTCGGGACAGACTCCAGTTGGGAGCTGTTTTTT
v_call: TRBV20-1; cdr3_length: 12; clone_size: many; j_call: TRBJ2-7; d_call: -; cdr3_aa: CSAYRESYEQYF; cdr3_nt: TGCAGTGCGTACAGGGAATCCTACGAGCAGTACTTC
v_call: TRBV7-2; cdr3_length: 14; clone_size: few; j_call: TRBJ1-5; d_call: -; cdr3_aa: CASSSQVSNQPQHF; cdr3_nt: TGTGCCAGCAGCTCACAGGTTAGCAATCAGCCCCAGCATTTT
v_call: TRBV7-2; cdr3_length: 15; clone_size: -; j_call: TRBJ2-5; d_call: TRBD1; cdr3_aa: CASSPQTGSLETQYF; cdr3_nt: TGTGCCAGCAGCCCACAGACAGGGAGTCTAGAGACCCAGTACTTC
v_call: TRBV3-1; cdr3_length: 18; clone_size: few; j_call: TRBJ2-6; d_call: -; cdr3_aa: CASSQLSQLTSGANVLTF; cdr3_nt: TGTGCCAGCAGCCAACTAAGCCAGTTGACCTCTGGGGCCAACGTCCTGACTTTC
v_call: TRBV20-1; cdr3_length: 16; clone_size: -; j_call: TRBJ2-1; d_call: TRBD2; cdr3_aa: CSARGRVTSGKIEQFF; cdr3_nt: TGCAGTGCTAGAGGTCGCGTCACTAGCGGGAAAATTGAGCAGTTCTTC
v_call: TRBV2; cdr3_length: 14; clone_size: many; j_call: TRBJ2-7; d_call: -; cdr3_aa: CASNYDSMSYEQYF; cdr3_nt: TGTGCCAGCAATTATGACAGTATGTCCTACGAGCAGTACTTC
v_call: TRBV6-5; cdr3_length: 15; clone_size: -; j_call: TRBJ1-2; d_call: TRBD1; cdr3_aa: CASSYSGQTNYGYTF; cdr3_nt: TGTGCCAGCAGTTACTCGGGACAGACTAACTATGGCTACACCTTC
v_call: TRBV5-1; cdr3_length: 15; clone_size: many; j_call: TRBJ2-5; d_call: -; cdr3_aa: CASSLAASGKETQYF; cdr3_nt: TGCGCCAGCAGCTTGGCCGCAAGCGGAAAAGAGACCCAGTACTTC
v_call: TRBV6-1; cdr3_length: 10; clone_size: few; j_call: TRBJ2-1; d_call: -; cdr3_aa: CASRYGEQFF; cdr3_nt: TGTGCCAGCAGATATGGTGAGCAGTTCTTC
v_call: TRBV12-3/TRBV12-4; cdr3_length: 15; clone_size: many; j_call: TRBJ2-7; d_call: -; cdr3_aa: CASTTGRGSSYEQYF; cdr3_nt: TGTGCCAGCACCACGGGAAGGGGGAGCTCCTACGAGCAGTACTTC
v_call: TRBV6-2/TRBV6-3; cdr3_length: 13; clone_size: few; j_call: TRBJ2-7; d_call: TRBD2; cdr3_aa: CASSTSGRNEQYF; cdr3_nt: TGTGCCAGCAGTACTAGCGGGAGAAACGAGCAGTACTTC
v_call: TRBV6-2/TRBV6-3; cdr3_length: 15; clone_size: -; j_call: TRBJ1-4; d_call: -; cdr3_aa: CASRRREPGNEKLFF; cdr3_nt: TGTGCCAGCAGGCGAAGGGAGCCCGGTAATGAAAAACTGTTTTTT